This T cell receptor (beta chain) was identified in a study of T cell responses to AZD1222 COVID-19 vaccine. The CDR3 sequence is 13 residues long. Trimming pared 5 bases from V and 5 bases from J, leaving 8 bases between. Germline CDR1 SGHNT, CDR2 YYREEE (reference sequence). Assay used: immunoSEQ multiplex PCR; TCRdb lists only in-frame clones, some missing. Among roughly 170,000 clones listed, 90% to 95% were seen once. V and J are TRBV5-4 and TRBJ2-6, with D uncertain. The TCR was taken from an adult in good health. The source was peripheral blood, collected on day 0 of AZD1222 vaccination. The CDR3 coding sequence is TGTGCCAGCAGTTATAGGTGGGCCAACGTCCTGACTTTC. Protein product: CASSYRWANVLTF.